A single T cell receptor beta chain is shown here with its context. Its antigen is unidentified. This CDR3 region has 12 residues. Germline loops: CDR1 MGHRA, CDR2 YSYEKL. Trimming removed 3 bases from V and 6 bases from J, with 5 bases in between. This table comes from immunoSEQ multiplex PCR, and its TCRdb copy is limited to in-frame clones, with some not included. The sample shows about 130,000 clones, 86% of them seen only once. The data originate from a study of T cell responses to AZD1222 COVID-19 vaccine. Whole-study results and caveats: Spike-specific TCR breadth and depth were elevated following two AZD1222 doses. Dominant CD4 TCR responses targeted spike regions 160-218 and 743-854.

V is TRBV4-1 and J is TRBJ1-4, with D unclear. This clonotype originated in an adult in good health. Source: peripheral blood, taken on day 0 of AZD1222 vaccination. CDR3 sequence reads: CASSHPYEKLFF. The CDR3 nucleotides read TGCGCCAGCAGCCACCCGTATGAAAAACTGTTTTTT.